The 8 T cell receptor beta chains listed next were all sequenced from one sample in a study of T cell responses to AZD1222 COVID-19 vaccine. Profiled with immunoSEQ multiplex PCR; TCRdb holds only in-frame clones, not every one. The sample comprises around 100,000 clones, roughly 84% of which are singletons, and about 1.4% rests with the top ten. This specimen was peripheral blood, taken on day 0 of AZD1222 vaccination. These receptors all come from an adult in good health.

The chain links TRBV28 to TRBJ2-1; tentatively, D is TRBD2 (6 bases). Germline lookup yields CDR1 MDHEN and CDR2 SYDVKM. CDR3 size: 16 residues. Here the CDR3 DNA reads TGTGTCATTAAACGCGGTAGCGGAGGGTCCTACAATGAGCAGTTCTTC. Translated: CVIKRGSGGSYNEQFF.

The CDR3 coding sequence is TGCGCCAGCAGCCACGGGCCGAACAATGAGCAGTTCTTC. Protein: CASSHGPNNEQFF. V usage is TRBV4-1 and J usage is TRBJ2-1; D is unclear. Germline V gene lookup returns CDR1 MGHRA and CDR2 YSYEKL. The CDR3 is made up of 13 amino acids. Trimming stripped 3 bases from V and 5 bases from J, with 8 bases between.

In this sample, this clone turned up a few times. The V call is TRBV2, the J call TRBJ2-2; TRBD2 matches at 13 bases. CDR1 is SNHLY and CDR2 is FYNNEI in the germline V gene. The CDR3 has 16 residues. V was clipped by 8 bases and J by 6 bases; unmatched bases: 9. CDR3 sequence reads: CASGVGLAGMAGELFF. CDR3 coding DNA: TGTGCCAGCGGAGTGGGACTAGCGGGAATGGCCGGGGAGCTGTTTTTT.

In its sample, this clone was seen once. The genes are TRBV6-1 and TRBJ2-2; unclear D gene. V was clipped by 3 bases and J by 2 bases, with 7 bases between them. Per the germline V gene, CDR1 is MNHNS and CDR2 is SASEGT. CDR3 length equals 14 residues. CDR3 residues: CASSDRTNTGELFF. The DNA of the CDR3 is TGTGCCAGCAGTGACAGAACCAACACCGGGGAGCTGTTTTTT.

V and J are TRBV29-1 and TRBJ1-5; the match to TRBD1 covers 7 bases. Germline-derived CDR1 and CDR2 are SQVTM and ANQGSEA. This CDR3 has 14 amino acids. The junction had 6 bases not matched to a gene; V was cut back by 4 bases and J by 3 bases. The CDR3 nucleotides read TGCAGCGTTGGACAGGGCCCCTTCAATCAGCCCCAGCATTTT. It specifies CSVGQGPFNQPQHF.

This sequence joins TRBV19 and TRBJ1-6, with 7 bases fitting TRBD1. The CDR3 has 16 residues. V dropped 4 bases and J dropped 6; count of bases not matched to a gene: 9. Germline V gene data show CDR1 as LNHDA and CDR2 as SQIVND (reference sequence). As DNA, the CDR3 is TGTGCCAGTAGTACTCACCGGGACAGCTTTAATTCACCCCTCCACTTT. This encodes CASSTHRDSFNSPLHF.

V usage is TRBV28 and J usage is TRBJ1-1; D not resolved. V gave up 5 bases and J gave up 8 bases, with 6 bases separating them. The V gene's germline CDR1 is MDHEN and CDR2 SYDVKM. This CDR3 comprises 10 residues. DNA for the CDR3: TGTGCCAGCAGTCGCGTGGAAGCTTTCTTT. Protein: CASSRVEAFF.

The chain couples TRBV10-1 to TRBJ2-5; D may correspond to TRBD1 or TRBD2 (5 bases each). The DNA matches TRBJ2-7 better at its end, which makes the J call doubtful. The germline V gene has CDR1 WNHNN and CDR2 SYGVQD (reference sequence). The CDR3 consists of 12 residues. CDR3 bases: TGCGCCGGTGGGACGGTCTCCTACGAGCAGTACTTC. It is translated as CAGGTVSYEQYF.